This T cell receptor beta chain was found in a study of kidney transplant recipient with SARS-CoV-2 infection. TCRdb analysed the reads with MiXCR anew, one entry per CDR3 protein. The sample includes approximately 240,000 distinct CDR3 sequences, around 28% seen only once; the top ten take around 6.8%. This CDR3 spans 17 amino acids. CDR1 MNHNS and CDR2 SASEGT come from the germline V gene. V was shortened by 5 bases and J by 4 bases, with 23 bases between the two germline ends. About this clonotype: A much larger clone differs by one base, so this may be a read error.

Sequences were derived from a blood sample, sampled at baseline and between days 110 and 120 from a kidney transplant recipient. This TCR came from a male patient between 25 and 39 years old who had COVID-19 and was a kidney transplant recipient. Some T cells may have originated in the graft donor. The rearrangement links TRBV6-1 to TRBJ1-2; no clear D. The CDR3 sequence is CASSLVNSMRKAYGYTF. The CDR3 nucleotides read TGTGCCAGCAGTCTAGTTAACTCTATGCGAAAGGCCTATGGCTACACCTTC.